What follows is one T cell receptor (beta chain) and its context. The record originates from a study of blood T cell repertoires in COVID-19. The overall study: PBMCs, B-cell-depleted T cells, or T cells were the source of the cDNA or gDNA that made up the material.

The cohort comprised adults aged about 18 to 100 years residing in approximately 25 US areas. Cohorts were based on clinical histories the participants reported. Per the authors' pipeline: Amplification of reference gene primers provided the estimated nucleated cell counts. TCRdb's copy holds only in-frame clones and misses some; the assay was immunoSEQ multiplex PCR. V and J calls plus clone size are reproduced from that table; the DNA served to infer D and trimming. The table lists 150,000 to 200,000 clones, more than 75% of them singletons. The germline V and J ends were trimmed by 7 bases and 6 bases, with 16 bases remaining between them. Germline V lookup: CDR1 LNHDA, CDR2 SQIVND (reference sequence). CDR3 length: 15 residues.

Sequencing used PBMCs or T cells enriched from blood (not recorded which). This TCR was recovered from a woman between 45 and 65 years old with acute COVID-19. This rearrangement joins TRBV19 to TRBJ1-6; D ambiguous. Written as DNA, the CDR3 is TGTGCCAGTACCCTAAGAGGTACGATTAATTCACCCCTCCACTTT. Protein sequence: CASTLRGTINSPLHF.